The clone carrying this T cell receptor beta chain was counted a few times. As yet, its antigen is unknown. The data were taken from a study of T cells after yellow fever vaccination. CDR1 is DFQATT and CDR2 is SNEGSKA in the germline V gene (reference sequence). The CDR3 length is 15 residues. Trimming stripped 6 bases from V and 2 bases from J, with 18 bases between. A single record per CDR3 protein comes from TCRdb applying MiXCR to the 5' RACE reads. This sample carries under 700,000 distinct CDR3 sequences, around 16% of them seen once, and the ten largest clones take 15% to 20%. Findings and caveats of the study: The CD4 compartment and the CD8 compartment contained a small share of clonotypes in common.

Sequenced here: PBMCs, sampled 4 to 6 days after the first yellow fever vaccination. This chain joins TRBV20-1 and TRBJ2-3, with D perhaps matching TRBD2 (6 bases). This TCR was sampled from a man aged 18 to 35 who received the YFV17D yellow fever vaccine. CDR3 bases: TGCAGTGCAGGTAGTAGCGGAGGCAACACAGATACGCAGTATTTT. As protein: CSAGSSGGNTDTQYF.